This TCR beta chain was identified during a study of tumor-infiltrating lymphocytes in primary liver carcinoma. Study at large: Tissue type made little difference to sample yields of roughly 3.5 to 7.13 million productive TCRbeta reads.

Study-level points and caveats: Pairs of tumor regions overlapped more than tumor-adjacent and tumor-blood pairs did. The difference in top-250-clone fraction between tumors and blood was significant, favoring tumors (p = 0.039).

Making TCR beta cDNA involved around 500 ng total RNA and a constant-region primer. Construction of TCR beta libraries relied on three successive nested multiplex PCR rounds employing slightly modified ARM-PCR. Both of the initial two PCR rounds ran for roughly 10 cycles and employed TRBV1-TRBV30 forward primers alongside a C-beta reverse primer. TCRdb analysed the multiplex PCR reads with MiXCR anew, one entry per CDR3 protein. The sample lists 250,000 to 400,000 distinct CDR3 sequences; less than 75% were seen once. CDR1 SGHTA and CDR2 FQGTGA come from the germline V gene. V was shortened by 3 bases and J by 5 bases, with 5 bases between the two germline ends. The CDR3 totals 12 residues. This clonotype was picked up one time. Its antigen remains unknown. Unsorted whole blood yielded blood RNA, and germline DNA was extracted as well.

The sequence was obtained from a middle-aged man with primary liver carcinoma and hepatitis B virus infection. The specimen sequenced was peripheral blood. This chain uses TRBV7-3 with TRBJ2-1, with a tentative D call TRBD1 (5 bases). CDR3 in amino acids: CASSFRDNEQFF. DNA for the CDR3: TGTGCCAGCAGCTTCAGGGACAATGAGCAGTTCTTC.